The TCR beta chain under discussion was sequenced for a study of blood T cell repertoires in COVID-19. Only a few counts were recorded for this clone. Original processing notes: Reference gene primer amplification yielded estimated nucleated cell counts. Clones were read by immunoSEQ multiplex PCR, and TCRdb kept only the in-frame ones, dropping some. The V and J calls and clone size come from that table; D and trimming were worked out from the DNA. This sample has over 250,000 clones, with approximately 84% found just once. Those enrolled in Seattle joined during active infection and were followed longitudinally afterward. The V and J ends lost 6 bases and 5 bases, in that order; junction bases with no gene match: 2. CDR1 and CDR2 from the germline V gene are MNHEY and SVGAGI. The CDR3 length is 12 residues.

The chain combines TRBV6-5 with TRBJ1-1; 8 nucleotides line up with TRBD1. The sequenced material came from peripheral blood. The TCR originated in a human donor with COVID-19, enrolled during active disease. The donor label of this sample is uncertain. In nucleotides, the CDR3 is TGTGCCAGCAGGGACAGGGTGACTGAAGCTTTCTTT. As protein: CASRDRVTEAFF.